The rows below give T cell receptor beta chains drawn from one sample of a study of PD-1 blockade in mismatch repair-deficient tumors. Measured with immunoSEQ multiplex PCR; TCRdb has only the in-frame clones, and not every one. The sample records some 49,000 clones, 77% being singletons. Here the sequenced sample was PBMCs, taken before pembrolizumab treatment. Receptors were obtained from an adult with mismatch repair-deficient cancer. Both conserved end residues are part of each CDR3. Each record gives: J gene, D gene, clone size, V gene, CDR3 DNA, CDR3 protein. A D gene is named only where the DNA matches it firmly. The listing skips clone size in some rows; elsewhere it reads once, few, many or a size class.

j_call: TRBJ1-2; d_call: -; clone_size: -; v_call: TRBV27; cdr3_nt: TGTGCCAGCAGCGAAGACAGAGACTATGGCTACACCTTC; cdr3_aa: CASSEDRDYGYTF
j_call: TRBJ2-3; d_call: -; clone_size: few; v_call: TRBV9; cdr3_nt: TGTGCCAGCAGCGCCCTGGCAGATACGCAGTATTTT; cdr3_aa: CASSALADTQYF
j_call: TRBJ1-5; d_call: -; clone_size: once; v_call: TRBV6-1; cdr3_nt: TGTGCCAGCCTAGGAGGGTTGAATCAGCCCCAGCATTTT; cdr3_aa: CASLGGLNQPQHF
j_call: TRBJ2-7; d_call: TRBD2; clone_size: -; v_call: TRBV5-6; cdr3_nt: TGTGCCAGCAGCTTGCTTTCTAGCGGGGCTTTCTCCTACGAGCAGTACTTC; cdr3_aa: CASSLLSSGAFSYEQYF
j_call: TRBJ1-2; d_call: TRBD1; clone_size: -; v_call: TRBV4-1; cdr3_nt: TGCGCCAGCAGCCACAGACAGGGTTATGGCTACACCTTC; cdr3_aa: CASSHRQGYGYTF
j_call: TRBJ2-7; d_call: -; clone_size: -; v_call: TRBV5-6; cdr3_nt: TGTGCCAGCAGCTTAGGGCCTTCCCTCGAGCAGTACTTC; cdr3_aa: CASSLGPSLEQYF
j_call: TRBJ1-1; d_call: -; clone_size: -; v_call: TRBV2; cdr3_nt: TGTGCCAGCAGTGAAGGAGCGGCAGGTGGAAGGAACACTGAAGCTTTCTTT; cdr3_aa: CASSEGAAGGRNTEAFF
j_call: TRBJ1-2; d_call: -; clone_size: -; v_call: TRBV15; cdr3_nt: TGTGCCACCAGCAGAGTGGAGTTTGGCTATGGCTACACCTTC; cdr3_aa: CATSRVEFGYGYTF
j_call: TRBJ2-1; d_call: TRBD2; clone_size: -; v_call: TRBV7-9; cdr3_nt: TGTGCCAGCAGCTTAGTTAGCGGGGGCCCAGGGAATGAGCAGTTCTTC; cdr3_aa: CASSLVSGGPGNEQFF
j_call: TRBJ1-1; d_call: -; clone_size: -; v_call: TRBV6-5; cdr3_nt: TGTGCCAGCAAGGCCCCGGCGGTGAACACTGAAGCTTTCTTT; cdr3_aa: CASKAPAVNTEAFF
j_call: TRBJ1-1; d_call: -; clone_size: -; v_call: TRBV7-2; cdr3_nt: TGTGCCAGCAGCTTAACCCGGAGGGGTGTCACTGAAGCTTTCTTT; cdr3_aa: CASSLTRRGVTEAFF
j_call: TRBJ2-1; d_call: -; clone_size: -; v_call: TRBV19; cdr3_nt: TGTGCCAGTAGTAGTTCCAGGACCCCCCATGAGCAGTTCTTC; cdr3_aa: CASSSSRTPHEQFF
j_call: TRBJ2-5; d_call: TRBD1; clone_size: -; v_call: TRBV30; cdr3_nt: TGTGCCTGGAGTGTACCCGGGACAGGGGGGACCCAGTACTTC; cdr3_aa: CAWSVPGTGGTQYF
j_call: TRBJ2-7; d_call: -; clone_size: -; v_call: TRBV27; cdr3_nt: TGTGCCAGCAGCCCTGGGGGCTACGAGCAGTACTTC; cdr3_aa: CASSPGGYEQYF
j_call: TRBJ2-2; d_call: TRBD2; clone_size: -; v_call: TRBV6-1; cdr3_nt: TGTGCCAGCAGTGCTAGCGGGGCGGGAACCGGGGAGCTGTTTTTT; cdr3_aa: CASSASGAGTGELFF
j_call: TRBJ2-7; d_call: TRBD1; clone_size: -; v_call: TRBV30; cdr3_nt: TGTGCCTGGAGTGTCGGGGGGACAGGGTCCTACGAGCAGTACTTC; cdr3_aa: CAWSVGGTGSYEQYF
j_call: TRBJ2-7; d_call: TRBD1; clone_size: -; v_call: TRBV30; cdr3_nt: TGTGCCTGGATGGGGAGACAGGGGACCCACGAGCAGTACTTC; cdr3_aa: CAWMGRQGTHEQYF
j_call: TRBJ2-1; d_call: TRBD2; clone_size: -; v_call: TRBV11-2; cdr3_nt: TGTGCCAGCAGCTTGACGACACTAGCGGGAGGGGGGGCCTACAATGAGCAGTTCTTC; cdr3_aa: CASSLTTLAGGGAYNEQFF
j_call: TRBJ1-2; d_call: TRBD1; clone_size: few; v_call: TRBV7-2; cdr3_nt: TGTGCCAGCAGCCCGGACAGGGGAGGGTATGGCTACACCTTC; cdr3_aa: CASSPDRGGYGYTF
j_call: TRBJ2-1; d_call: TRBD2; clone_size: -; v_call: TRBV11-3; cdr3_nt: TGTGCCAGCAGCGGTGGACTAGCAAATGAGCAGTTCTTC; cdr3_aa: CASSGGLANEQFF
j_call: TRBJ1-5; d_call: -; clone_size: -; v_call: TRBV28; cdr3_nt: TGTGCCAGCAATTATCAGCCCCAGCATTTT; cdr3_aa: CASNYQPQHF
j_call: TRBJ1-5; d_call: -; clone_size: -; v_call: TRBV28; cdr3_nt: TGTGCCAGCAGACCCAACCAGGGTAGTCAGCCCCAGCATTTT; cdr3_aa: CASRPNQGSQPQHF
j_call: TRBJ1-2; d_call: -; clone_size: -; v_call: TRBV6-1; cdr3_nt: TGTGCCAGCAGGGCAGGGTATGACCAATATGGCTACACCTTC; cdr3_aa: CASRAGYDQYGYTF
j_call: TRBJ1-4; d_call: TRBD1; clone_size: -; v_call: TRBV7-9; cdr3_nt: TGTGCCAGCAGCTTAGCGGCGGGACAGGGCTTTGAAAAACTGTTTTTT; cdr3_aa: CASSLAAGQGFEKLFF
j_call: TRBJ2-7; d_call: TRBD2; clone_size: -; v_call: TRBV19; cdr3_nt: TGTGCCAGTAGTGAATCGGGACTAGCGGCCTCCTACGAGCAGTACTTC; cdr3_aa: CASSESGLAASYEQYF
j_call: TRBJ2-1; d_call: TRBD2; clone_size: -; v_call: TRBV5-3; cdr3_nt: TGTGCCAGCAGCATTGGACTAGCCGATGAGCAGTTCTTC; cdr3_aa: CASSIGLADEQFF
j_call: TRBJ2-7; d_call: -; clone_size: -; v_call: TRBV6-1; cdr3_nt: TGTGCCAGCGGCCCCGGGGAACGACAAGACTACGAGCAGTACTTC; cdr3_aa: CASGPGERQDYEQYF
j_call: TRBJ2-1; d_call: -; clone_size: -; v_call: TRBV9; cdr3_nt: TGTGCCAGCAGCGTAGTAGGTGGGAGTTCCAGAAGCGAGCAGTTCTTC; cdr3_aa: CASSVVGGSSRSEQFF
j_call: TRBJ2-3; d_call: TRBD2; clone_size: -; v_call: TRBV9; cdr3_nt: TGTGCCAGCAGCGTTGGGGGGGGTCCAGATACGCAGTATTTT; cdr3_aa: CASSVGGGPDTQYF
j_call: TRBJ2-7; d_call: TRBD2; clone_size: -; v_call: TRBV5-1; cdr3_nt: TGCGCCAGCAGCCCTGGGACTAGTCTACACGAGCAGTACTTC; cdr3_aa: CASSPGTSLHEQYF
j_call: TRBJ2-1; d_call: -; clone_size: -; v_call: TRBV9; cdr3_nt: TGTGCCAGCAGCGTATCATCTGGCTACAATGAGCAGTTCTTC; cdr3_aa: CASSVSSGYNEQFF
j_call: TRBJ2-1; d_call: TRBD2; clone_size: -; v_call: TRBV7-3; cdr3_nt: TGTGCCAGCAGCTTAGTAGGGGGACTAGCGGGAGGTTACAATGAGCAGTTCTTC; cdr3_aa: CASSLVGGLAGGYNEQFF
j_call: TRBJ1-2; d_call: TRBD1; clone_size: -; v_call: TRBV6-5; cdr3_nt: TGTGCCAGCAGTTTGGACAGGGGAAACTATGGCTACACCTTC; cdr3_aa: CASSLDRGNYGYTF
j_call: TRBJ2-1; d_call: -; clone_size: once; v_call: TRBV14; cdr3_nt: TGTGCCAGCAGCCAAGGTACTTTTTTGTACAATGAGCAGTTCTTC; cdr3_aa: CASSQGTFLYNEQFF
j_call: TRBJ1-1; d_call: -; clone_size: -; v_call: TRBV15; cdr3_nt: TGTGCCACCAGCAGATATCACCGTTGGCGCAGGGATGGTCCTGAAGCTTTCTTT; cdr3_aa: CATSRYHRWRRDGPEAFF
j_call: TRBJ1-5; d_call: TRBD1; clone_size: -; v_call: TRBV6-1; cdr3_nt: TGTGCCAGCATGGAAGGACAGGGAGTGACGCAGCCCCAGCATTTT; cdr3_aa: CASMEGQGVTQPQHF
j_call: TRBJ1-4; d_call: -; clone_size: -; v_call: TRBV10-1; cdr3_nt: TGCGCCAGCAGTGAGTCAGGGACGGGGGAAAAACTGTTTTTT; cdr3_aa: CASSESGTGEKLFF
j_call: TRBJ2-5; d_call: -; clone_size: -; v_call: TRBV5-6; cdr3_nt: TGTGCCAGCAGCTTTGGCCAGGGACAAGAGACCCAGTACTTC; cdr3_aa: CASSFGQGQETQYF
j_call: TRBJ1-5; d_call: TRBD1; clone_size: many; v_call: TRBV6-1; cdr3_nt: TGTGCCAGCACTCAGACAGGGGGGTTCCAGCCCCAGCATTTT; cdr3_aa: CASTQTGGFQPQHF
j_call: TRBJ1-1; d_call: -; clone_size: -; v_call: TRBV9; cdr3_nt: TGTGCCAGCAGCGTAGGGCGAACGAACACTGAAGCTTTCTTT; cdr3_aa: CASSVGRTNTEAFF
j_call: TRBJ2-3; d_call: -; clone_size: -; v_call: TRBV7-9; cdr3_nt: TGTGCCAGCAGCTTGTCATATTCAGATACGCAGTATTTT; cdr3_aa: CASSLSYSDTQYF
j_call: TRBJ1-5; d_call: -; clone_size: -; v_call: TRBV19; cdr3_nt: TGTGCCAGTAAAGACCGCCCTTATAGCAATCAGCCCCAGCATTTT; cdr3_aa: CASKDRPYSNQPQHF
j_call: TRBJ2-7; d_call: -; clone_size: -; v_call: TRBV5-5; cdr3_nt: TGTGCCAGCAGCTTGGATATGGCCAGGGTTGGCGAGCAGTACTTC; cdr3_aa: CASSLDMARVGEQYF
j_call: TRBJ1-1; d_call: -; clone_size: -; v_call: TRBV16; cdr3_nt: TGTGCCAGCTCCGTGGGGGTCGGGGACACTGAAGCTTTCTTT; cdr3_aa: CASSVGVGDTEAFF
j_call: TRBJ2-1; d_call: TRBD2; clone_size: -; v_call: TRBV5-4; cdr3_nt: TGTGCCAGCAGCTTGGGAGGACTAGCGGGGGGGAATGAGCAGTTCTTC; cdr3_aa: CASSLGGLAGGNEQFF
j_call: TRBJ2-2; d_call: TRBD2; clone_size: once; v_call: TRBV9; cdr3_nt: TGTGCCAGCAGCGTAGGCAGCGGGAGCAACACCGGGGAGCTGTTTTTT; cdr3_aa: CASSVGSGSNTGELFF
j_call: TRBJ2-3; d_call: TRBD1; clone_size: once; v_call: TRBV7-9; cdr3_nt: TGTGCCAGCAGCTTTGGGACAGTTCTTTTTGATACGCAGTATTTT; cdr3_aa: CASSFGTVLFDTQYF
j_call: TRBJ2-2; d_call: TRBD2; clone_size: -; v_call: TRBV6-4; cdr3_nt: TGTGCCAGCAGTGACTCCCCGGGGGGGAACACCGGGGAGCTGTTTTTT; cdr3_aa: CASSDSPGGNTGELFF
j_call: TRBJ2-1; d_call: -; clone_size: few; v_call: TRBV11-3; cdr3_nt: TGTGCCAGCAGCTTAGATTGGGGGAATGAGCAGTTCTTC; cdr3_aa: CASSLDWGNEQFF
j_call: TRBJ2-5; d_call: -; clone_size: -; v_call: TRBV10-1; cdr3_nt: TGCGCCAGCAGTGCCCCAGAGTCACAAGAGACCCAGTACTTC; cdr3_aa: CASSAPESQETQYF
j_call: TRBJ1-2; d_call: -; clone_size: -; v_call: TRBV10-3; cdr3_nt: TGTGCCATCAGTTCAGGGCAAAACTATGGCTACACCTTC; cdr3_aa: CAISSGQNYGYTF
j_call: TRBJ1-4; d_call: -; clone_size: -; v_call: TRBV19; cdr3_nt: TGTGCCAGTAGTATAGCTGAGGACGAGGCAACTAATGAAAAACTGTTTTTT; cdr3_aa: CASSIAEDEATNEKLFF
j_call: TRBJ2-7; d_call: TRBD1; clone_size: once; v_call: TRBV15; cdr3_nt: TGTGCCACCAGCAGAGGACCCGGGACAGAGAGCTACGAGCAGTACTTC; cdr3_aa: CATSRGPGTESYEQYF
j_call: TRBJ2-3; d_call: -; clone_size: -; v_call: TRBV11-3; cdr3_nt: TGTGCCAGCAGCTTATTTGCGGGATTAGATACGCAGTATTTT; cdr3_aa: CASSLFAGLDTQYF
j_call: TRBJ1-4; d_call: -; clone_size: -; v_call: TRBV11-2; cdr3_nt: TGTGCCAGCAGCTTAGGAGGGGAGGAAAAACTGTTTTTT; cdr3_aa: CASSLGGEEKLFF
j_call: TRBJ2-1; d_call: -; clone_size: -; v_call: TRBV15; cdr3_nt: TGTGCCACCAGCGAGGGACGGGGCAACAATGAGCAGTTCTTC; cdr3_aa: CATSEGRGNNEQFF
j_call: TRBJ2-2; d_call: TRBD2; clone_size: -; v_call: TRBV5-8; cdr3_nt: TGTGCCAGCAGCTTTCCGCTAGCGGGGGATAACACCGGGGAGCTGTTTTTT; cdr3_aa: CASSFPLAGDNTGELFF